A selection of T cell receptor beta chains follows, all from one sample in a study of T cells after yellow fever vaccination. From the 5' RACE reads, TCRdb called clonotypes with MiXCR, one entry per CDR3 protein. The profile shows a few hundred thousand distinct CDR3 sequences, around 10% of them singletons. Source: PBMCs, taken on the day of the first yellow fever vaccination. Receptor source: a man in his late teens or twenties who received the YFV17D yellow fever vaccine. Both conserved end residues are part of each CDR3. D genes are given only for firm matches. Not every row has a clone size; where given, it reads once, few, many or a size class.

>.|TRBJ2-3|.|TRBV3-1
TGTGCCAGCAGCCAAGAAGGAGTGTCCGATACGCAGTATTTT
CASSQEGVSDTQYF
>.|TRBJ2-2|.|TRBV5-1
TGCGCCAGCAGCCCGAACAGGGTCGCGAACACCGGGGAGCTGTTTTTT
CASSPNRVANTGELFF
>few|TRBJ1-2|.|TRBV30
TGTGCCTGGCACCGGGCCAATGCTAACTATGGCTACACCTTC
CAWHRANANYGYTF
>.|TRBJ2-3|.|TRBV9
TGTGCCAGCAGCGTATGGCCTGTTGCAGATACGCAGTATTTT
CASSVWPVADTQYF
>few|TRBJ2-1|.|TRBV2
TGTGCCAGCAGTGAAGGGTGGCAGGGACCTGAGCAGTTCTTC
CASSEGWQGPEQFF
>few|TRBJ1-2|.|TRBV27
TGTGCCAGCAGTTTATCGATCTCCCCACCCCCCGACTATGGCTACACCTTC
CASSLSISPPPDYGYTF
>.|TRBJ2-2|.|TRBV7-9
TGTGCCAGCAGCTCGGTAGGGTCGTCGGACACCGGGGAGCTGTTTTTT
CASSSVGSSDTGELFF
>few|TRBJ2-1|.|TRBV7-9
TGTGCCAGCAGCTTAGCGCCGGGGGTGGGCAATGAGCAGTTCTTC
CASSLAPGVGNEQFF
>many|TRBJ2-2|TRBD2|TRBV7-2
TGTGCCAGCAGCTTAGGACTAGCGGTCAACACCGGGGAGCTGTTTTTT
CASSLGLAVNTGELFF
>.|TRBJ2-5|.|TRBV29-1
TGCAGCGTTATTTTACCGTACCAAGAGACCCAGTACTTC
CSVILPYQETQYF
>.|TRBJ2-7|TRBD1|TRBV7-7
TGTGCCAGCAGCCCAAAGCCAGGACAGGGGTGGACCCACGAGCAGTACTTC
CASSPKPGQGWTHEQYF
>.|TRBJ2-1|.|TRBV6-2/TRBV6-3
TGTGCCAGCAGTTACGTCCCCAATGAGCAGTTCTTC
CASSYVPNEQFF
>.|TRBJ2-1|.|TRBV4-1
TGCGCCAGCAGCCAAGGATCAGGGAGCTCCTACAATGAGCAGTTCTTC
CASSQGSGSSYNEQFF
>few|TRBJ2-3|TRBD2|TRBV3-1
TGTGCCAGCAGCCCGGGAGGGTACATCCTACGCACAGATACGCAGTATTTT
CASSPGGYILRTDTQYF
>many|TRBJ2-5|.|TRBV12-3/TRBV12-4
TGTGCCAGCAGTTGGGACCAAGAGACCCAGTACTTC
CASSWDQETQYF
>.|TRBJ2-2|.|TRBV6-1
TGTGCCAGCACCTTTACTCCAGGGAGCACCGGGGAGCTGTTTTTT
CASTFTPGSTGELFF
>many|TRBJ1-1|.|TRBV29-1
TGCAGCGTAGATGAGGTCTTGGGAGTTGGTTTCTTT
CSVDEVLGVGFF
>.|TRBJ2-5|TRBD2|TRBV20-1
TGCAGTGCTAGACCCCTGACTAGCGGGGGGCGAGGAGAGACCCAGTACTTC
CSARPLTSGGRGETQYF
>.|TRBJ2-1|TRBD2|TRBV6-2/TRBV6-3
TGTGCCAGCCGACTAGCGGGGGGCCTTTTGACCTACAATGAGCAGTTCTTC
CASRLAGGLLTYNEQFF
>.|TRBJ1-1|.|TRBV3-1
TGTGCCAGCAGCCAAGACATTAACACTGAAGCTTTCTTT
CASSQDINTEAFF
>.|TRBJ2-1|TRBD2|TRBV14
TGTGCCAGCAGCCCAAAGACTAGCGGGGGGTCCAATGAGCAGTTCTTC
CASSPKTSGGSNEQFF
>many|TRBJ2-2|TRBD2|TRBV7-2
TGTGCCAGCAGTCGGACTAGCCTCGGGGAGCTGTTTTTT
CASSRTSLGELFF
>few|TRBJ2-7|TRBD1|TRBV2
TGTGCCAGCACTTGGGACAGAAACTACGAGCAGTACTTC
CASTWDRNYEQYF
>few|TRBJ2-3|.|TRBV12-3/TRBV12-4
TGTGCCAGCAGTACAGGGCACCCAGATACGCAGTATTTT
CASSTGHPDTQYF
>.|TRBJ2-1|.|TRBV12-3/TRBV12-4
TGTGCCAGCAGTTTAAGGCTCGACAATGAGCAGTTCTTC
CASSLRLDNEQFF
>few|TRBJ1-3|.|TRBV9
TGTGCCAGCAGCCTGTCGCTGGGGGGGGCGAGAGGCTCTGGAAACACCATATATTTT
CASSLSLGGARGSGNTIYF
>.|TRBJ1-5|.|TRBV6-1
TGTGCCAGCAGAGCCCCCGGGACACAACATCAGCCCCAGCATTTT
CASRAPGTQHQPQHF
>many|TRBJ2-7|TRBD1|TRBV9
TGTGCCAGCAGCGCCGATACCGGGACAGCCTACGAGCAGTACTTC
CASSADTGTAYEQYF
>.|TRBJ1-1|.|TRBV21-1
TGTGCCAGCAGCGTCAGGGGAAGAAGGAACACTGAAGCTTTCTTT
CASSVRGRRNTEAFF
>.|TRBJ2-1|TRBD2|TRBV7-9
TGTGCCAGCAGCCTCCTACTAGCGGGGGGGCGTTACAATGAGCAGTTCTTC
CASSLLLAGGRYNEQFF
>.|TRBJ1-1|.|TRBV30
TGTGCCTGGAGTGTATTCCAGGTGGCTTTCTTT
CAWSVFQVAFF
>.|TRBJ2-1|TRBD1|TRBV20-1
TGCAGTGCCGTAACCGCCGGGACAGGGGTTGGTGAGCAGTTCTTC
CSAVTAGTGVGEQFF
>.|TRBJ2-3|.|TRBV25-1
TGTGCCAGCAGTGGGATTGGGAGTCGGGGACCAAGCACAGATACGCAGTATTTT
CASSGIGSRGPSTDTQYF
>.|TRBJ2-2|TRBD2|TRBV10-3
TGTGCCATCAGCCAACTAGCGCGGAACACCGGGGAGCTGTTTTTT
CAISQLARNTGELFF
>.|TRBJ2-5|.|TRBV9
TGTGCCAGCAGCGATGGAATTCCGGGACCCAGGGGAGAGACCCAGTACTTC
CASSDGIPGPRGETQYF
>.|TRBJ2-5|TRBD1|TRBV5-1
TGCGCCAGCAGCCCTAGGACAGGCATGGAAGAGACCCAGTACTTC
CASSPRTGMEETQYF
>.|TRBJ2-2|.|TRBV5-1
TGCGCCAGCAGCTTCGGCGGTGGCACCGGGGAGCTGTTTTTT
CASSFGGGTGELFF
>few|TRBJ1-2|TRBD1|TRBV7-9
TGTGCCAGCAGCTTCACAGGGGACTCTAACTATGGCTACACCTTC
CASSFTGDSNYGYTF
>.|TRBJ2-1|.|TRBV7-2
TGTGCCAGCAGCTTAGAGGGGGGCCGGTACAATGAGCAGTTCTTC
CASSLEGGRYNEQFF
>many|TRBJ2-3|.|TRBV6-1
TGTGCCAGCAGCCCGGAATGGACAGATACGCAGTATTTT
CASSPEWTDTQYF
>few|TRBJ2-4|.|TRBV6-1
TGTGCCAGCAGTGACCGATTAGCCAAAAACATTCAGTACTTC
CASSDRLAKNIQYF
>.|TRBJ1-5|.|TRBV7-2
TGTGCCAGCAGCTTACAGTTCACTCAGCCCCAGCATTTT
CASSLQFTQPQHF
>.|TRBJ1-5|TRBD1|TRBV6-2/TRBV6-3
TGTGCCAGCAGTTACGGGACAGGGGTCCAGCCCCAGCATTTT
CASSYGTGVQPQHF